This T cell receptor (beta chain) was identified during a study of shared clonotypes between healthy human individuals. Whole-study context: The study enrolled two women and a few men aged 18 to 49.

Genomic DNA from each subset was divided evenly over several immunoSEQ plates. Measured with immunoSEQ multiplex PCR; TCRdb has only the in-frame clones, and not every one. The sample has 2.3 million or so clones, more than 85% seen once. V lost 6 bases and J lost 5, with 15 bases in between. The CDR3 covers 14 residues. Germline values: CDR1 MNHEY, CDR2 SVGAGI. Regarding the study as a whole: Genetic and exposure-history diversity was limited by the few donors. Around 5.4% of naive CD4 clonotypes were common to a handful of donors.

In regard to this clone: Its target is not known.

This TCR was recovered from a man between 18 and 35 years old in good health. Some clones in this sample may be carry-over from other donors' samples. The chain links TRBV6-5 to TRBJ2-3; D is unresolved. Sequencing input: naive CD4+ T cells from PBMCs. Subset meaning: CD45RA+ positively selected. The CDR3 reads CASSRGFSGDTQYF. In DNA form, the CDR3 reads TGTGCCAGCAGCCGAGGCTTCTCCGGAGATACGCAGTATTTT.